The present T cell receptor beta chain was sequenced within a study of blood T cell repertoires in COVID-19. This CDR3 is 13 amino acids long. V was shortened by 2 bases and J by 6 bases, with 10 bases between the two germline ends. The germline V gene has CDR1 WNHNN and CDR2 SYGVQD (reference sequence). Original methodology: By means of reference gene primer amplification, nucleated cell counts were estimated. The repertoire was sequenced with immunoSEQ multiplex PCR; TCRdb's copy has only in-frame clones and lacks some. V and J calls and clone size are those listed in that table; D and trimming were worked out from the DNA. Found here are around 400,000 clones, roughly 86% of them singletons; the top ten hold under 3%.

The chain links TRBV10-1 to TRBJ1-1; unclear D gene. The sequence was collected from a woman aged 55-70 years with COVID-19, enrolled during active disease. Sequencing was performed on peripheral blood. The CDR3 sequence is CASSENGMSEAFF. For the CDR3, the DNA is TGCGCCAGCAGTGAGAACGGTATGTCTGAAGCTTTCTTT.